The 31 T cell receptor beta chains given below trace back to one sample, sequenced in a study of graft-versus-host responses after intestinal transplantation. The antigens for these receptors are not known. Profiled with immunoSEQ multiplex PCR; TCRdb holds only in-frame clones, not every one. The profile covers some 100,000 clones, with just under 95% appearing a single time and 1.1% taken by the ten largest. The specimen comprised unstimulated CD8+ T cells sorted from spleen or lymph node cells, sampled before transplant. The receptors stem from a human donor who was the organ donor for an intestinal transplant.

The chain recombines TRBV7-8 with TRBJ1-1, with D maybe TRBD1 (5 bases). CDR1 and CDR2 (germline): SGHVS, FQNEAQ. Trimming stripped 5 bases from V and 5 bases from J, with 18 bases between. This CDR3 has 15 residues. The CDR3 loop reads CASSQTRGFLTEAFF. The CDR3 DNA is TGTGCCAGCAGCCAAACTCGGGGGTTCTTGACTGAAGCTTTCTTT.

This sequence joins TRBV9 and TRBJ2-1, with TRBD2 as a possible D gene (6 bases). Germline assignment: CDR1 SGDLS and CDR2 YYNGEE. With 0 bases removed from V and 2 bases from J, the gap between germline ends came to 12 bases. This CDR3 spans 16 amino acids. The CDR3 is CASSVAGGGTYNEQFF. CDR3 bases: TGTGCCAGCAGCGTAGCTGGGGGAGGAACCTACAATGAGCAGTTCTTC.

The J gene is TRBJ1-2, the V gene TRBV19; the D gene is possibly TRBD1 (5 bases). The CDR3 spans 15 residues. Germline values: CDR1 LNHDA, CDR2 SQIVND (reference sequence). Trimming cost V 1 base and J 8 bases, with 17 bases left between them. This CDR3 is CASSIAGTSDSGYTF. The CDR3 DNA sequence: TGTGCCAGTAGTATAGCCGGGACTTCCGATTCCGGCTACACCTTC. The entire variable domain, with the rest obtained from reference TRBV19 and TRBJ1-2, is as follows: DGGITQSPKYLFRKEGQNVTLSCEQNLNHDAMYWYRQDPGQGLRLIYYSQIVNDFQKGDIAEGYSVSREKKESFPLTVTSAQKNPTAFYLCASSIAGTSDSGYTFGSGTRLTVV.

This sequence joins TRBV5-6 and TRBJ2-1, with 9 positions matching TRBD1. The CDR3 spans 12 residues. The V gene's germline CDR1 is SGHDT and CDR2 YYEEEE. Germline trimming cut 6 bases from V and 14 bases from J; bases unmatched to any gene: 9. Written as DNA, the CDR3 is TGTGCCAGCACCTTTTACCGGGACAGGGAGTTCTTC. Translation gives CASTFYRDREFF.

The chain employs TRBV7-9 and TRBJ2-5, with 7 bases lining up with TRBD1. Looked up from germline, CDR1 is SEHNR and CDR2 is FQNEAQ (reference sequence). The CDR3 sequence is 15 residues long. After removal of 1 base from V and 5 bases from J, the junction contained 7 bases not matched to a gene. In DNA, the CDR3 is TGTGCCAGCAGCTTAGAAGAGGGGGCCTGGGAGACCCAGTACTTC. Translating it yields CASSLEEGAWETQYF.

The chain uses TRBV10-3 and TRBJ1-5; D unresolved. The germline V and J ends were trimmed by 0 bases and 4 bases, with 10 bases remaining between them. This CDR3 contains 15 residues. Germline loops: CDR1 ENHRY, CDR2 SYGVKD. CDR3 in DNA: TGTGCCATCAGTGAGTCGGGCAGAAGGAATCAGCCCCAGCATTTT. Protein: CAISESGRRNQPQHF.

The chain's CDR3 is CASSPTQGSQETQYF. CDR3 bases: TGCGCCAGCAGCCCAACCCAGGGTTCCCAAGAGACCCAGTACTTC. The rearrangement joins TRBV5-1 to TRBJ2-5; weak D call: TRBD1 (5 bases). The CDR3 has 15 amino acids. CDR1 and CDR2 from the germline V gene are SGHRS and YFSETQ. V lost 4 bases and J lost 1, with 14 bases in between.

This clone was found once. This chain connects TRBV19 to TRBJ2-7; D remains ambiguous. This CDR3 contains 14 residues. The germline V gene has CDR1 LNHDA and CDR2 SQIVND (reference sequence). V was shortened by 1 base and J by 3 bases, with 10 bases between the two germline ends. The CDR3 protein is CASSIGDPGYEQYF. The CDR3 coding sequence is TGTGCCAGTAGTATAGGAGATCCAGGCTACGAGCAGTACTTC.

The chain recombines TRBV27 with TRBJ1-2; maybe TRBD1 (6 bases). Per germline, CDR1 MNHEY and CDR2 SMNVEV (reference sequence). Trimming took 5 bases from V and 1 from J, leaving 20 bases between them. The CDR3 covers 17 residues. The CDR3 loop is CASSPRPMDSNNYGYTF. Written as DNA, the CDR3 is TGTGCCAGCAGTCCCCGCCCAATGGACAGTAATAACTATGGCTACACCTTC.

V and J are TRBV11-2 and TRBJ1-2; no clear D. V was clipped by 5 bases and J by 2 bases, with 9 bases between them. The CDR3 covers 13 residues. Looked up from germline, CDR1 is SGHAT and CDR2 is FQNNGV. The CDR3 coding sequence is TGTGCCAGCAGCCGGATGGGCAACTATGGCTACACCTTC. Translation gives CASSRMGNYGYTF.

The rearrangement links TRBV6-5 to TRBJ1-1; D call uncertain. Germline values: CDR1 MNHEY, CDR2 SVGAGI. V lost 5 bases, J lost 10 bases, and 17 bases lay in between. The CDR3 loop spans 13 amino acids. In DNA, the CDR3 is TGTGCCAGCAGTCCCCGAGAGGGCCGTGGAGCTTTCTTT. Its translation: CASSPREGRGAFF.

This chain joins TRBV5-1 and TRBJ2-7; 8 bases are a match to TRBD1. In germline, CDR1 is SGHRS, CDR2 YFSETQ. Trimming removed 3 bases from V and 3 bases from J; junction bases left unmatched: 14. CDR3 length: 17 amino acids. Written as DNA, the CDR3 is TGCGCCAGCAGCTGGTCCTCCGACAGGGGAAAGTACTACGAGCAGTACTTC. This encodes CASSWSSDRGKYYEQYF.

The CDR3 DNA follows: TGTGCCAGCAGCCACTGGGGCGAGCAGTTCTTC. As protein: CASSHWGEQFF. The chain couples TRBV6-5 to TRBJ2-1; D possibly corresponds to TRBD1 (5 bases). Trimming took 6 bases from V and 10 from J, leaving 10 bases between them. Germline V gives CDR1 MNHEY, CDR2 SVGAGI. This CDR3 has 11 residues.

The rearrangement uses TRBV27 and TRBJ1-5; TRBD1 might be the D (6 bases). The CDR3 extends over 18 amino acids. V shed 6 bases and J shed 6 bases, with 27 bases lying between them. Germline V gene data show CDR1 as MNHEY and CDR2 as SMNVEV (reference sequence). This CDR3 reads CASSNTPMATGSGQPQHF. Here the CDR3 DNA reads TGTGCCAGCAGCAATACCCCCATGGCAACAGGGTCGGGTCAGCCCCAGCATTTT.

The chain joins TRBV9 to TRBJ2-3; TRBD2 matches 9 bases. The junction had 9 bases not matched to a gene; V was cut back by 1 base and J by 6 bases. Germline CDR1 reads SGDLS; CDR2 reads YYNGEE. The CDR3 contains 16 residues. In DNA, the CDR3 is TGTGCCAGCAGCGTACCCCCGGCTAGCGGGGATGATACGCAGTATTTT. Protein: CASSVPPASGDDTQYF.

The chain is built from TRBV27 and TRBJ1-2; D is unresolved. The CDR3 is 13 amino acids. V dropped 5 bases and J dropped 2 bases, with 9 bases sitting between them. Germline lookup yields CDR1 MNHEY and CDR2 SMNVEV (reference sequence). This CDR3 is CASSPTLNYGYTF. CDR3 in DNA: TGTGCCAGCAGTCCCACTTTGAACTATGGCTACACCTTC.

This rearrangement joins TRBV2 to TRBJ2-7, with 8 bases fitting TRBD2. Per germline, CDR1 SNHLY and CDR2 FYNNEI. After removal of 4 bases from V and 4 bases from J, the junction contained 6 bases not matched to a gene. The CDR3 totals 14 residues. The CDR3 DNA sequence: TGTGCCAGCAGTGGGGTAGCGGGGTTGTACGAGCAGTACTTC. Protein: CASSGVAGLYEQYF.

A single count supports this clone. The chain uses TRBV4-1 and TRBJ2-2; perhaps TRBD1 as D (5 bases). The CDR3 length is 15 residues. Germline-derived CDR1 and CDR2 are MGHRA and YSYEKL. V was pared by 4 bases and J by 3 bases, with 12 bases between. The CDR3 DNA sequence: TGCGCCAGCAGCCCGAGACAGCCGTACACCGGGGAGCTGTTTTTT. Amino acid sequence: CASSPRQPYTGELFF.

This clone was picked up one time. The chain carries TRBV28 and TRBJ2-3; 14 bases line up with TRBD2. Germline CDR1 reads MDHEN; CDR2 reads SYDVKM. V was pared by 4 bases and J by 0 bases, with 18 bases of the junction left unmatched. The CDR3 has 22 amino acids. The CDR3 is CASSWARGEGLAGALSTDTQYF. CDR3 bases: TGTGCCAGCAGTTGGGCACGGGGCGAGGGACTAGCGGGAGCGCTTAGCACAGATACGCAGTATTTT.

V is TRBV28 and J is TRBJ1-3; 8 positions match TRBD1. The V and J ends lost 3 bases and 3 bases, in that order; junction bases with no gene match: 13. The CDR3 is made up of 18 amino acids. Germline assignment: CDR1 MDHEN and CDR2 SYDVKM. CDR3 sequence reads: CASSFETGVSGDGNTIYF. For the CDR3, the DNA is TGTGCCAGCAGTTTCGAGACAGGGGTTTCGGGGGATGGAAACACCATATATTTT.

This chain joins TRBV19 and TRBJ2-1, with D perhaps matching TRBD2 (6 bases). Trimming shortened V by 5 bases and J by 5 bases, and 10 bases separated the two germline ends. Per the germline V gene, CDR1 is LNHDA and CDR2 is SQIVND (reference sequence). CDR3 size: 13 residues. The DNA of the CDR3 is TGTGCCAGTAGTGCGGGACTGCACAATGAGCAGTTCTTC. Encoded protein: CASSAGLHNEQFF.

V is TRBV5-6 and J is TRBJ1-5; D call uncertain. Germline CDR1 SGHDT, CDR2 YYEEEE. V was trimmed by 0 bases and J by 4 bases, leaving 5 bases between them. This CDR3 comprises 13 residues. For the CDR3, the DNA is TGTGCCAGCAGCTTGGGTAGAAATCAGCCCCAGCATTTT. Its protein product is CASSLGRNQPQHF.

This sequence joins TRBV19 and TRBJ2-1; the match to TRBD1 covers 8 bases. Per the germline V gene, CDR1 is LNHDA and CDR2 is SQIVND (reference sequence). The trim removed 5 bases at V and 7 bases at J, leaving 4 bases unmatched. This CDR3 has 13 amino acids. In DNA form, the CDR3 reads TGTGCCAGTAGTTTGACAGGGGAGAATGAGCAGTTCTTC. Protein sequence: CASSLTGENEQFF.

V usage is TRBV7-2 and J usage is TRBJ2-1; TRBD1 aligns across 7 bases. Trimming took 5 bases from V and 10 from J; bases not matched to a gene: 5. Germline-derived CDR1 and CDR2 are SGHTA and FQGNSA. The length of the CDR3 is 12 residues. The CDR3 loop is CASSLMTGEQFF. Here the CDR3 DNA reads TGTGCCAGCAGCCTAATGACAGGGGAGCAGTTCTTC.

CDR3 amino acids: CASSQRERSGVRDGEAFF. The CDR3 DNA reads as TGCGCCAGCAGCCAGAGAGAACGATCGGGAGTGCGGGACGGTGAAGCTTTCTTT. The V gene is TRBV4-1, the J gene TRBJ1-1, with D tentatively TRBD1 (5 bases). The V end lost 3 bases, the J end lost 7 bases, and 27 bases lay between the germline ends. CDR3 size: 18 residues. Germline-derived CDR1 and CDR2 are MGHRA and YSYEKL.

This clone was recorded once. The gene calls are TRBV5-4 and TRBJ2-7; 8 bases align to TRBD2. Germline CDR1 reads SGHNT; CDR2 reads YYREEE (reference sequence). The CDR3 covers 16 residues. V lost 3 bases to trimming and J lost 5 bases; unmatched junction nucleotides: 13. The CDR3 region has the DNA TGTGCCAGCAGCTGGGGTGTAGCGGGGAGTGGTAACGAGCAGTACTTC. It yields the protein CASSWGVAGSGNEQYF.

The chain uses TRBV27 and TRBJ2-1; D perhaps matches TRBD1 (6 bases). CDR3 length: 17 residues. Germline V gives CDR1 MNHEY, CDR2 SMNVEV (reference sequence). Trimming took 0 bases from V and 3 from J, leaving 15 bases between them. The CDR3 loop reads CASSLSTGMENYNEQFF. CDR3 bases: TGTGCCAGCAGTTTATCTACAGGGATGGAGAACTACAATGAGCAGTTCTTC.

The chain uses TRBV19 and TRBJ1-1, with 8 nucleotides matching TRBD1. This CDR3 has 16 amino acids. CDR1 and CDR2 from the germline V gene are LNHDA and SQIVND (reference sequence). J gave up 0 bases and V 4 bases, and 7 bases lay outside the gene matches. CDR3 region: CASSTPGQGLNTEAFF. Here the CDR3 DNA reads TGTGCCAGTAGTACCCCCGGACAGGGCCTGAACACTGAAGCTTTCTTT.

The chain carries TRBV28 and TRBJ1-1; a weak D match, TRBD1 (5 bases). The V and J ends lost 8 bases and 12 bases respectively, with 31 bases between them. CDR1 and CDR2 from the germline V gene are MDHEN and SYDVKM. The CDR3 totals 16 residues. CDR3 loop: CASCQLPGSFKRVTFF. The CDR3 coding sequence is TGTGCCAGCTGCCAACTACCAGGGAGCTTCAAGCGGGTGACTTTCTTT.

This clone was detected once. V is TRBV4-1 and J is TRBJ2-5, with a tentative D call TRBD2 (5 bases). The CDR3 covers 19 residues. Germline lookup yields CDR1 MGHRA and CDR2 YSYEKL. Trimming cost V 1 base and J 3 bases, with 24 bases left between them. CDR3 nucleotide sequence: TGCGCCAGCAGCCAAGGGATTTTAGGACTCGCGGGCCCTAAAGAGACCCAGTACTTC. This encodes CASSQGILGLAGPKETQYF.

The genes are TRBV4-1 and TRBJ2-1; D gene unclear. Germline V gene lookup returns CDR1 MGHRA and CDR2 YSYEKL. This CDR3 is built from 15 residues. Trimming removed 0 bases from V and 8 bases from J, with 14 bases in between. CDR3 DNA sequence: TGCGCCAGCAGCCAAGAACATACGTCCCGGGATGAGCAGTTCTTC. This sequence encodes CASSQEHTSRDEQFF.